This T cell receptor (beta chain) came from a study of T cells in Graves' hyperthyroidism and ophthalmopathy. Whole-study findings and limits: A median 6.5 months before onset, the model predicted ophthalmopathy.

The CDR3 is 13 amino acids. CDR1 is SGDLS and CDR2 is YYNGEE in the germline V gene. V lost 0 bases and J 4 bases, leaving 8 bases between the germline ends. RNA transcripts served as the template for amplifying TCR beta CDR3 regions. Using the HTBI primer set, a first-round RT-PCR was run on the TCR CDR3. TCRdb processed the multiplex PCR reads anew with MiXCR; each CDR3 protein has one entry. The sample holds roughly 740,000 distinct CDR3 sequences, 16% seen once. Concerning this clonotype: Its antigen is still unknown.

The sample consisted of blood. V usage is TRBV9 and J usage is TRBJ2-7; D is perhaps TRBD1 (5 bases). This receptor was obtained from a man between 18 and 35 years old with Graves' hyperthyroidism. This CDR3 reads CASSVVPGYEQYF. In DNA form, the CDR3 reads TGTGCCAGCAGCGTAGTGCCAGGGTACGAGCAGTACTTC.